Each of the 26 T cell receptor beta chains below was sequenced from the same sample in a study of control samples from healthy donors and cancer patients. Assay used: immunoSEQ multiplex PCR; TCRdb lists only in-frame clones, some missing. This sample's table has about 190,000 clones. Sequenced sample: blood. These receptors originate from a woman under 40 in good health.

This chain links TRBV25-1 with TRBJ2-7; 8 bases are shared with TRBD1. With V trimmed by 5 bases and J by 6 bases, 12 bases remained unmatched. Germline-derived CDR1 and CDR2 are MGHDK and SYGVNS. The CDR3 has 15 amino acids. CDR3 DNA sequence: TGTGCCAGCAGTTATTTGGGGCAGGGGGCGAGCGAGCAGTACTTC. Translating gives CASSYLGQGASEQYF.

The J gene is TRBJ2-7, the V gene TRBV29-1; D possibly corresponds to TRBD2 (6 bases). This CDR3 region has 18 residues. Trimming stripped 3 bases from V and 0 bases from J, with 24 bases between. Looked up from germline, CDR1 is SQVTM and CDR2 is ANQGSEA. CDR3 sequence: CSVEGLTATSLGSYEQYF. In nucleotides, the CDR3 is TGCAGCGTTGAGGGACTCACCGCGACTAGTTTGGGCTCCTACGAGCAGTACTTC.

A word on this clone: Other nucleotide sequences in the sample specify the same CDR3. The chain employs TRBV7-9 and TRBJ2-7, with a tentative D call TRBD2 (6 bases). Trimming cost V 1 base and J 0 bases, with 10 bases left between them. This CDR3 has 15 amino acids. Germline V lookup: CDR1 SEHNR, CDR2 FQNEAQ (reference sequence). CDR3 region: CASSLGDGSSYEQYF. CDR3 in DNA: TGTGCCAGCAGCTTAGGGGACGGGAGCTCCTACGAGCAGTACTTC.

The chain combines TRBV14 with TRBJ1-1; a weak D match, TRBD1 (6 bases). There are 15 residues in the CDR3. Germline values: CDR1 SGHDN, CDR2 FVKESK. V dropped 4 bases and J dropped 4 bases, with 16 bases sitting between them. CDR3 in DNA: TGTGCCAGCAGCCCGCATGGGACATGGAGCACTGAAGCTTTCTTT. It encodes CASSPHGTWSTEAFF.

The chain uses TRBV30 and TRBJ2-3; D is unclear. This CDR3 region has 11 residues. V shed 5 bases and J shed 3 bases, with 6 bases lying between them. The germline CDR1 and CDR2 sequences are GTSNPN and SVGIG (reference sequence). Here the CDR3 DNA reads TGTGCCTGGGTCGTAACAGATACGCAGTATTTT. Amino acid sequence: CAWVVTDTQYF.

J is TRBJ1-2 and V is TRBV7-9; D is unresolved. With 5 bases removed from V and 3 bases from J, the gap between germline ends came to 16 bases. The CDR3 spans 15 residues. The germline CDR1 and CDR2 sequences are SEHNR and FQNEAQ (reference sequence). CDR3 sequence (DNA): TGTGCCAGCAGCCCTACGGGGTCGGTGGACTATGGCTACACCTTC. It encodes CASSPTGSVDYGYTF. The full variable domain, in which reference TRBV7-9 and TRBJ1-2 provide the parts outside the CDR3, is DTGVSQNPRHKITKRGQNVTFRCDPISEHNRLYWYRQTLGQGPEFLTYFQNEAQLEKSRLLSDRFSAERPKGSFSTLEIQRTEQGDSAMYLCASSPTGSVDYGYTFGSGTRLTVV.

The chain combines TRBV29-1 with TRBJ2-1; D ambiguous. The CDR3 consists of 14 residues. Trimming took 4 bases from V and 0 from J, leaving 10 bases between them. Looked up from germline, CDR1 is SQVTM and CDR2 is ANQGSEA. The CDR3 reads CSVGTGSSYNEQFF. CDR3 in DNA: TGCAGCGTTGGCACGGGCAGCTCCTACAATGAGCAGTTCTTC.

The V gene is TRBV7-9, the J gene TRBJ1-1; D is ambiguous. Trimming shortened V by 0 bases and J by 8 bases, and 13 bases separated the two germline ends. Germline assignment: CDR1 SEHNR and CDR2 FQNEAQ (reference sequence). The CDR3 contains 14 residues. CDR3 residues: CASSLALYGSEAFF. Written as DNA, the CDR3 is TGTGCCAGCAGCTTAGCGTTATACGGCTCGGAAGCTTTCTTT.

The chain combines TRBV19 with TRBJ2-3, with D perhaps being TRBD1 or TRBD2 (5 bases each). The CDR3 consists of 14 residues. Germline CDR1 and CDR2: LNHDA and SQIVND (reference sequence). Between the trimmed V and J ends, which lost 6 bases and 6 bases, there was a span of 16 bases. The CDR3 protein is CASSRDVRRDTQYF. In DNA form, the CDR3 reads TGTGCCAGTAGCCGGGACGTAAGACGGGATACGCAGTATTTT.

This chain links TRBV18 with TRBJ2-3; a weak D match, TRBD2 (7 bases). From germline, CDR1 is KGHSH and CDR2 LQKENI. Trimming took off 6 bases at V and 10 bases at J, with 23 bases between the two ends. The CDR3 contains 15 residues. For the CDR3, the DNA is TGTGCCAGCTCCTGGTCAGGGGACTACCTAGAGGCGCAGTATTTT. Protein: CASSWSGDYLEAQYF.

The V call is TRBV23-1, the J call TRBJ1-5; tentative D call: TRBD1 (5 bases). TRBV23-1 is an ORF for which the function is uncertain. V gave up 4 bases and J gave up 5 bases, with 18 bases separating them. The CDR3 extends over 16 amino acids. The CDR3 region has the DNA TGCGCCAGCAGTCGGGGAGGCCAGGGCCGGGATCAGCCCCAGCATTTT. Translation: CASSRGGQGRDQPQHF.

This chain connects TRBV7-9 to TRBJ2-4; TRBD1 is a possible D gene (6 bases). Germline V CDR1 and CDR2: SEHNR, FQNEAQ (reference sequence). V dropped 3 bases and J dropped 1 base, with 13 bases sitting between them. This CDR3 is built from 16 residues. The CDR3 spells CASSLPGHYAKNIQYF. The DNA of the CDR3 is TGTGCCAGCAGCTTGCCGGGACATTATGCCAAAAACATTCAGTACTTC.

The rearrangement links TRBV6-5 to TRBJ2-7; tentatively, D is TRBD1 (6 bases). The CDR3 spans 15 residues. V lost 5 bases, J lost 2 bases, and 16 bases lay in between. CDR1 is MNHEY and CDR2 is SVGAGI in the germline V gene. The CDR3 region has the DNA TGTGCCAGCAGTCAGCGACAGGAGGCCCCCTACGAGCAGTACTTC. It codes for CASSQRQEAPYEQYF.

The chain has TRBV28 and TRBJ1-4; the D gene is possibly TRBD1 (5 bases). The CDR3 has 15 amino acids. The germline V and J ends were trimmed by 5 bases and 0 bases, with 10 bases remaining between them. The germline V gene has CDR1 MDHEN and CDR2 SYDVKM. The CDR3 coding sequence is TGTGCCAGCAGTGGTACGGGGGCAACTAATGAAAAACTGTTTTTT. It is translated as CASSGTGATNEKLFF.

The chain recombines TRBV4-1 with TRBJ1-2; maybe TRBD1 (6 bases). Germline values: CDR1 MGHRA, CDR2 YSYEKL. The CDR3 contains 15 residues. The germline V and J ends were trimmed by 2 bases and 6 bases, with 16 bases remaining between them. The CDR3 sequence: CASSQYVGTLDGYTF. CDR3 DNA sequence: TGCGCCAGCAGCCAATACGTGGGGACATTGGATGGCTACACCTTC.

CDR3 protein: CSLWDGKNTEAFF. CDR3 in DNA: TGCAGCCTATGGGACGGGAAGAACACTGAAGCTTTCTTT. The chain has TRBV29-1 and TRBJ1-1; possibly TRBD1 for D (5 bases). Trimming pared 8 bases from V and 1 base from J, leaving 14 bases between. Germline values: CDR1 SQVTM, CDR2 ANQGSEA. The CDR3 is 13 residues long.

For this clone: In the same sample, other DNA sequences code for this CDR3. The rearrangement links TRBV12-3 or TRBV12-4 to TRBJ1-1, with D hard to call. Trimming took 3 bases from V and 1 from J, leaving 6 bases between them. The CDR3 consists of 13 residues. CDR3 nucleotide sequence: TGTGCCAGCAGTTTGAGGGAGAACACTGAAGCTTTCTTT. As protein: CASSLRENTEAFF.

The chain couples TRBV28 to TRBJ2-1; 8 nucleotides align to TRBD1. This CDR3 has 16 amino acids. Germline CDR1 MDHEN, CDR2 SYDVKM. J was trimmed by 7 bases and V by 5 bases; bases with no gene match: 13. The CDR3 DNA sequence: TGTGCCAGCAGTACCCCCAGGGGGCTAGCGACAAATGAGCAGTTCTTC. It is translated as CASSTPRGLATNEQFF.

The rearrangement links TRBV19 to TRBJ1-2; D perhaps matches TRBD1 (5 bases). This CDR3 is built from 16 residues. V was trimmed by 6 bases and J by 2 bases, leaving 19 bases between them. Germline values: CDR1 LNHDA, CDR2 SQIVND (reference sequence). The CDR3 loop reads CASSRGGRGPNYGYTF. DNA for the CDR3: TGTGCCAGTAGCCGTGGAGGGAGGGGCCCGAACTATGGCTACACCTTC. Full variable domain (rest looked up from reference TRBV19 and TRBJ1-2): DGGITQSPKYLFRKEGQNVTLSCEQNLNHDAMYWYRQDPGQGLRLIYYSQIVNDFQKGDIAEGYSVSREKKESFPLTVTSAQKNPTAFYLCASSRGGRGPNYGYTFGSGTRLTVV.

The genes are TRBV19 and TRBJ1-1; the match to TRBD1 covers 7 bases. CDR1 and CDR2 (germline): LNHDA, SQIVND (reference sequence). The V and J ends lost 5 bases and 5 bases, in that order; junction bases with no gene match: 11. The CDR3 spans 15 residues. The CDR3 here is CASSHHRGQTTEAFF. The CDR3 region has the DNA TGTGCCAGTAGTCATCATAGGGGGCAGACGACTGAAGCTTTCTTT.

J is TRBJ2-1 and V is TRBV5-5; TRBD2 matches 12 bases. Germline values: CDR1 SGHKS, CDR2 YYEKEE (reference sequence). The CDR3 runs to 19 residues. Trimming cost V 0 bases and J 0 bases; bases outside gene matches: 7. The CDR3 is CASSLARLAGGSSYNEQFF. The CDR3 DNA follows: TGTGCCAGCAGCTTGGCCCGGCTAGCGGGGGGGAGCTCCTACAATGAGCAGTTCTTC.

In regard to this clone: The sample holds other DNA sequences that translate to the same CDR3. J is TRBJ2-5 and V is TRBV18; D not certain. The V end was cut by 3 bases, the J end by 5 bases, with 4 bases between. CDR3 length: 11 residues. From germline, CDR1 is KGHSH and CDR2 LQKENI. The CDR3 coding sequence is TGTGCCAGCTCACCCGCCGAGACCCAGTACTTC. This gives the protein CASSPAETQYF.

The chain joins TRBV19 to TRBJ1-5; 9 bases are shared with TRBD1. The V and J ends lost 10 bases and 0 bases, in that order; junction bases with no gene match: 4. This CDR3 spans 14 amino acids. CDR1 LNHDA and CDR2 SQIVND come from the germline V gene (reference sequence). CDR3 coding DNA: TGTGCCACCCGGACAGGGGATAGCAATCAGCCCCAGCATTTT. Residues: CATRTGDSNQPQHF. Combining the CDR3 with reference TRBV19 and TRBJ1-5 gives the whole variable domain DGGITQSPKYLFRKEGQNVTLSCEQNLNHDAMYWYRQDPGQGLRLIYYSQIVNDFQKGDIAEGYSVSREKKESFPLTVTSAQKNPTAFYLCATRTGDSNQPQHFGDGTRLSIL.

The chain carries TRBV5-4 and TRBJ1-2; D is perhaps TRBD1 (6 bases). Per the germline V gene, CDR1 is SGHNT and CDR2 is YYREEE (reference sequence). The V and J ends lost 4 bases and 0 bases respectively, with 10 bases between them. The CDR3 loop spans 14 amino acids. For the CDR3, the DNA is TGTGCCAGCAGCGTGGACAGAACTAACTATGGCTACACCTTC. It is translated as CASSVDRTNYGYTF.

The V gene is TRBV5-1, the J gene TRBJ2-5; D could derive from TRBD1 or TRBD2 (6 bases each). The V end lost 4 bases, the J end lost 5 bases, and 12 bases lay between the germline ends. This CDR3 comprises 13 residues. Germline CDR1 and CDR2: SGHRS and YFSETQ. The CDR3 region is CASSNQGRETQYF. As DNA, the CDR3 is TGCGCCAGCAGCAACCAGGGGAGGGAGACCCAGTACTTC.

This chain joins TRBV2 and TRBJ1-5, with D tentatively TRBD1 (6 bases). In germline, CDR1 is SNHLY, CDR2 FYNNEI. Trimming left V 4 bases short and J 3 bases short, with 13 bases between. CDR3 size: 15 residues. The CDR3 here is CASSVLGADNQPQHF. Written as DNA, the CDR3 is TGTGCCAGCAGTGTGTTGGGGGCGGACAATCAGCCCCAGCATTTT.